A selection of T cell receptor beta chains follows, all from one sample in a study of blood T cell repertoires in COVID-19. The data were produced by immunoSEQ multiplex PCR, yet TCRdb's version contains in-frame clones alone and is incomplete. The table includes nearly 200,000 clones, about 80% detected once. What was sequenced was peripheral blood. The receptors derive from a human donor with acute or convalescent COVID-19. The donor label of this sample is uncertain. The CDR3 runs from the conserved cysteine through the conserved F or W. Fields, in order: clone size, J gene, V gene, D gene, CDR3 protein, CDR3 DNA. A D gene is named only where the DNA matches it firmly. Clone sizes are given selectively: once, few, many, or a class where the clone is expanded.

clone_size: few; j_call: TRBJ2-5; v_call: TRBV11-2; d_call: -; cdr3_aa: CASSLAGHSDTQYF; cdr3_nt: TGTGCCAGCAGCTTAGCTGGACACAGCGACACCCAGTACTTC
clone_size: once; j_call: TRBJ1-6; v_call: TRBV27; d_call: -; cdr3_aa: CASSLSRNSPLHF; cdr3_nt: TGTGCCAGCAGTTTAAGCCGAAATTCACCCCTCCACTTT
clone_size: -; j_call: TRBJ2-2; v_call: TRBV24-1; d_call: TRBD1; cdr3_aa: CATSDATGTNTGELFF; cdr3_nt: TGTGCCACCAGTGATGCGACAGGGACGAACACCGGGGAGCTGTTTTTT
clone_size: -; j_call: TRBJ2-7; v_call: TRBV19; d_call: -; cdr3_aa: CASSIIRLRQYF; cdr3_nt: TGTGCCAGTAGTATTATTCGACTTCGGCAGTACTTC
clone_size: -; j_call: TRBJ2-7; v_call: TRBV12-1; d_call: -; cdr3_aa: CASSFLLAGRPSYEQYF; cdr3_nt: TGTGCCAGCAGCTTTCTACTAGCGGGAAGACCCTCCTACGAGCAGTACTTC
clone_size: -; j_call: TRBJ1-3; v_call: TRBV7-2; d_call: -; cdr3_aa: CASSLSISGNTIYF; cdr3_nt: TGTGCCAGCAGCTTGAGTATCTCTGGAAACACCATATATTTT
clone_size: -; j_call: TRBJ1-6; v_call: TRBV27; d_call: -; cdr3_aa: CASSLGQGGSSPLHF; cdr3_nt: TGTGCCAGCAGTTTAGGGCAGGGAGGGAGTTCACCCCTCCACTTT
clone_size: -; j_call: TRBJ1-5; v_call: TRBV2; d_call: -; cdr3_aa: CASSKMQGLIDQPQHF; cdr3_nt: TGTGCCAGCAGCAAGATGCAGGGACTTATCGATCAGCCCCAGCATTTT
clone_size: -; j_call: TRBJ2-2; v_call: TRBV7-8; d_call: -; cdr3_aa: CASSLEARRLFF; cdr3_nt: TGTGCCAGCAGCTTGGAGGCGAGAAGGTTGTTTTTT
clone_size: -; j_call: TRBJ1-5; v_call: TRBV30; d_call: -; cdr3_aa: CAWREGPGDFSNQPQHF; cdr3_nt: TGTGCCTGGAGGGAGGGACCGGGGGACTTTAGCAATCAGCCCCAGCATTTT
clone_size: -; j_call: TRBJ1-4; v_call: TRBV19; d_call: TRBD1; cdr3_aa: CASSMMDRYPSTNEKLFF; cdr3_nt: TGTGCCAGTAGTATGATGGACAGGTACCCATCAACTAATGAAAAACTGTTTTTT
clone_size: -; j_call: TRBJ2-7; v_call: TRBV12-3/TRBV12-4; d_call: TRBD1; cdr3_aa: CASRRDSNEQYF; cdr3_nt: TGTGCCAGCAGAAGGGACAGTAACGAGCAGTACTTC
clone_size: -; j_call: TRBJ1-3; v_call: TRBV5-4; d_call: TRBD1; cdr3_aa: CASSPGQVKGNTIYF; cdr3_nt: TGTGCCAGCAGCCCCGGACAGGTCAAAGGAAACACCATATATTTT
clone_size: -; j_call: TRBJ2-1; v_call: TRBV10-3; d_call: TRBD2; cdr3_aa: CAISENSGSYNEQFF; cdr3_nt: TGTGCCATCAGTGAGAATAGCGGGAGTTACAATGAGCAGTTCTTC
clone_size: -; j_call: TRBJ2-7; v_call: TRBV3-1/TRBV3-2; d_call: TRBD2; cdr3_aa: CASSQGSPGGSYTYEQYF; cdr3_nt: TGTGCCAGCAGCCAAGGATCCCCGGGCGGGAGCTACACCTACGAGCAGTACTTC
clone_size: -; j_call: TRBJ2-7; v_call: TRBV6-5; d_call: TRBD1; cdr3_aa: CASSRQGFGEQYF; cdr3_nt: TGTGCCAGCAGCCGACAGGGGTTCGGGGAGCAGTACTTC
clone_size: -; j_call: TRBJ2-7; v_call: TRBV18; d_call: TRBD1; cdr3_aa: CASSPQDRGPYEQYF; cdr3_nt: TGTGCCAGCTCACCCCAGGACAGGGGACCCTACGAGCAGTACTTC